The TCR beta chain described here comes from a study of CD8 T cells in Susac syndrome. The CDR3 has 13 residues. Deletions cut 4 bases from V and 2 bases from J, with 8 bases between. Looked up from germline, CDR1 is SQVTM and CDR2 is ANQGSEA. An amount of RNA that ranged from roughly 0.45 to 1 ug was reverse transcribed with random hexamers. The CDR3 of TCR beta was amplified by immunoSEQ multiplex PCR across 54 Vbeta and 13 Jbeta. A single record per CDR3 protein comes from TCRdb applying MiXCR to the immunoSEQ multiplex PCR reads. The repertoire holds more than 75,000 distinct CDR3 sequences, about 94% seen once, with 0.2% to 0.3% in the top ten. Peripheral blood CD8+ and CD4+ T cells were profiled by TCR beta sequencing. Negative isolation yielded CD8+ and CD4+ T cells; FACS enriched TEMRA cells.

Sequencing used CD8+ T cells from PBMCs. This chain uses TRBV29-1 with TRBJ2-2; possibly TRBD1 or TRBD2 for D (6 bases each). The receptor was isolated from a human donor in good health. The CDR3 nucleotides read TGCAGCGTTGCGGGGGCCAACACCGGGGAGCTGTTTTTT. This translates into CSVAGANTGELFF.